This T cell receptor (beta chain) was captured in a study of T cell responses to AZD1222 COVID-19 vaccine (dated by TCRdb to about 2021). For the study in its entirety: A total of 230 or so trial participants underwent TCR sequencing, of whom some 210 received two doses of AZD1222 and some 25 received two doses of the MenACWY control vaccine. Trial participants were enrolled into age subgroups of 18-55, 56-69 and 70-plus years, which contained roughly 140, 27 and 60 TCR-sequenced participants, respectively.

The CDR3 regions of human TCRbeta chains were analyzed by immunosequencing. The source study handled its data this way. TCRs in the repertoires were matched against a reference library of SARS-CoV-2-specific TCRs that had been generated with the MIRA antigen-specificity platform. Breadth was defined as the fraction of unique TCRs that were SARS-CoV-2-associated. Depth was defined as the fraction of total T cells that were SARS-CoV-2-associated. Each spike-specific TCR was assigned to its reactive spike region and to a CD4 or CD8 class using the MIRA data. Log10-transformed breadth and depth values were compared by one-way ANOVA with Sidak's multiple comparisons tests. Drawn from immuneACCESS, this table holds only the in-frame rearrangements with V and J called that TCRdb kept. Clones are partly lost; checked studies trace under half to an unresolved V gene and leave the rest unexplained. From that table come the V and J calls and clone size; the DNA was used to work out D and trimming. For this sample the table gives about 90,000 clones, of which roughly 89% were detected only once. The ten largest account for 5.2% of the sample.

At the junction V is shortened by 4 bases and J by 6 bases; bases outside the gene matches: 15. The cysteine opens and the phenylalanine closes a CDR3 of 16 amino acids. CDR3 DNA only is kept here, 48 bases in frame from base 1. Sequences LGHNA (CDR1) and YSLEER (CDR2) are obtained from the germline V gene. Study-wide findings and limitations: Conclusions about previously exposed vaccinees are limited because only a handful of AZD1222 recipients were SARS-CoV-2 seropositive at baseline. Vaccine-associated CD4 TCRs spanned the whole spike protein, with dominant responses in regions 160-218 and 743-854. Reportedly, almost half of the unique spike-specific TCRs recognized epitopes lying outside the regions that are mutated in the B.1.351 and B.1.1.7 variants. Because no day 14 peak-response samples were available, the repertoires could be characterized only after the peak T cell response. Participants were mostly white British and included more females than males, and it was suggested by the authors that clonal diversity may have been underestimated. In the small 56-69-year group, the increase in depth fell short of significance, most likely because of low power. Spike-specific TCR breadth and depth rose significantly after two AZD1222 doses compared with day 0 and with MenACWY recipients.

Taken with the paper, the label for time point translates to: baseline before first vaccination. Explained via the paper, the treatment or condition label denotes: meningococcal conjugate vaccine given as trial control. The vaccinee samples were drawn from two UK trials, COV001 and COV002, one of which was a single-blind randomized controlled phase 2/3 trial testing AZD1222 (ChAdOx1 nCoV-19) in healthy adults. For TCRbeta chain sequencing, PBMC samples were collected from trial participants at day 0 and at day 28 after the second dose. This clone was recorded only once. Its antigen is still unknown. The sample holds no much larger clone one base away, and base qualities are not on file.

The chain joins TRBV4-3 to TRBJ2-7, with 7 bases aligning to TRBD1. The TCR sequence derives from an adult in good health. Sequences were derived from peripheral blood, sampled on day 0 of MenACWY control vaccination. The sequenced DNA is TGCGCCAGCAGCCTTCATATCTTAGGGGGCTCCGGCGAGCAGTACTTC. It translates to CASSLHILGGSGEQYF.